This TCR beta chain was captured in a study of blood T cell repertoires in COVID-19. TCRdb keeps only in-frame clones here, not all; method: immunoSEQ multiplex PCR. The data show roughly 200,000 clones, around 87% seen once. CDR3 length equals 14 residues. CDR1 is GTSNPN and CDR2 is SVGIG in the germline V gene (reference sequence). V was pared by 2 bases and J by 6 bases, with 6 bases of the junction left unmatched. The receptor comes from a woman aged 30 to 39 who had recovered from COVID-19. The chain carries TRBV30 and TRBJ1-4; TRBD1 matches at 7 bases. Sequencing was performed on PBMCs or T cells enriched from blood (not recorded which). CDR3 nucleotide sequence: TGTGCCTGGAGTCCGGGACAGCTTCATGAAAAACTGTTTTTT. It translates to CAWSPGQLHEKLFF.